The TCR beta chain under discussion was sequenced for a study of T cell repertoires in cytomegalovirus infection. As for the study in general: Both recently identified HLA-C-restricted and well-studied HLA-B-restricted CMV epitopes were used in the study. Public TCR beta signatures were indicative of both CMV infection and a matching HLA type.

General observations from the study: Dominant in the ex vivo response were TCR beta clonotypes restricted by HLA-C and specific for CMV. The cumulative frequency of public TCR beta families distinguished individuals who carried CMV together with the relevant HLA.

MiXCR, run by TCRdb on the reads, gives a single entry per CDR3 protein. The data hold about 34,000 distinct CDR3 sequences, with about 50% observed a single time. The V end lost 1 base, the J end lost 2 bases, and 9 bases lay between the germline ends. Germline CDR1 is SEHNR and CDR2 is FQNEAQ (reference sequence). The length of the CDR3 is 14 residues. For this clonotype: What it binds is not known.

This receptor was identified in a human donor in good health (CMV status not recorded). Some clones in this sample may be carry-over from other donors' samples. Sequences were derived from CD8+ T cells from cultured PBMCs, sampled from culture after CMV antigen stimulation. The chain combines TRBV7-9 with TRBJ2-7; D remains unclear. The chain's CDR3 is CASSLEAATYEQYF. CDR3 sequence (DNA): TGTGCCAGCAGCTTAGAGGCCGCCACCTACGAGCAGTACTTC.